One and the same sample provided the 7 T cell receptor beta chains below, sequenced in a study of glioma-infiltrating T cells after dendritic cell vaccination. Libraries were prepared by immunoSEQ multiplex PCR; TCRdb keeps only in-frame clonotypes and omits some of them. The data show roughly 82,000 clones, 70% to 90% seen once. Specimen: blood, collected before dendritic cell vaccination. These receptors all stem from a human donor with glioblastoma.

The chain links TRBV13 to TRBJ2-7; 14 positions match TRBD2. CDR1 PRHDT and CDR2 FYEKMQ come from the germline V gene (reference sequence). The junction had 2 bases not matched to a gene; V was cut back by 5 bases and J by 5 bases. The CDR3 covers 14 residues. As DNA, the CDR3 is TGTGCCAGCAGCAGGGGACTAGCGGGAGACGAGCAGTACTTC. Encoded protein: CASSRGLAGDEQYF.

V gene TRBV6-5 combines with J gene TRBJ1-2, with 8 bases identical to TRBD1. CDR3 length: 15 residues. With 5 bases clipped from V and 3 bases from J, the junction kept 8 bases outside the gene matches. Per the germline V gene, CDR1 is MNHEY and CDR2 is SVGAGI. CDR3 sequence reads: CASSTGGFADYGYTF. For the CDR3, the DNA is TGTGCCAGCAGTACAGGGGGGTTTGCGGACTATGGCTACACCTTC.

Only one count was recorded for this clone. The rearrangement uses TRBV5-1 and TRBJ1-3; TRBD1 might be the D (6 bases). Per the germline V gene, CDR1 is SGHRS and CDR2 is YFSETQ. CDR3 length: 15 residues. Between the trimmed V and J ends, which lost 4 bases and 4 bases, there was a span of 15 bases. The CDR3 sequence is CASSPDRPVGNTIYF. The CDR3 region has the DNA TGCGCCAGCAGCCCGGACAGACCGGTCGGAAACACCATATATTTT.

The chain uses TRBV10-1 and TRBJ2-5, with D perhaps TRBD2 (6 bases). The CDR3 length is 13 residues. The germline V and J ends were trimmed by 5 bases and 5 bases, with 12 bases remaining between them. The V gene's germline CDR1 is WNHNN and CDR2 SYGVQD (reference sequence). The CDR3 loop reads CASSFGAGETQYF. The DNA for the CDR3 is TGCGCCAGCAGTTTCGGGGCGGGGGAGACCCAGTACTTC.

The V call is TRBV5-1, the J call TRBJ1-1, with D perhaps matching TRBD1 (5 bases). Germline values: CDR1 SGHRS, CDR2 YFSETQ. The V and J ends lost 3 bases and 4 bases respectively, with 16 bases between them. This CDR3 region has 15 residues. CDR3 coding DNA: TGCGCCAGCAGCTCCATCACGGTAAGGGGCACTGAAGCTTTCTTT. It is translated as CASSSITVRGTEAFF.

This clone showed up just once. The chain joins TRBV12-5 to TRBJ2-7, with D perhaps TRBD2 (5 bases). CDR3 length: 12 amino acids. Germline V lookup: CDR1 LGHNT, CDR2 FRNRAP. Between the trimmed V and J ends, which lost 0 bases and 6 bases, there was a span of 6 bases. Written as DNA, the CDR3 is TGTGCTAGTGGTTTGGTACTAGGCGAGCAGTACTTC. Translated: CASGLVLGEQYF.

The chain couples TRBV6-1 to TRBJ1-3; 7 bases agree with TRBD1. Germline CDR1 is MNHNS and CDR2 is SASEGT. After removal of 3 bases from V and 11 bases from J, the junction contained 16 bases not matched to a gene. The CDR3 runs 16 residues. The CDR3 protein is CASSEVLRGNFLSIYF. CDR3 in DNA: TGTGCCAGCAGTGAGGTCCTCAGGGGGAACTTCTTGTCCATATATTTT.